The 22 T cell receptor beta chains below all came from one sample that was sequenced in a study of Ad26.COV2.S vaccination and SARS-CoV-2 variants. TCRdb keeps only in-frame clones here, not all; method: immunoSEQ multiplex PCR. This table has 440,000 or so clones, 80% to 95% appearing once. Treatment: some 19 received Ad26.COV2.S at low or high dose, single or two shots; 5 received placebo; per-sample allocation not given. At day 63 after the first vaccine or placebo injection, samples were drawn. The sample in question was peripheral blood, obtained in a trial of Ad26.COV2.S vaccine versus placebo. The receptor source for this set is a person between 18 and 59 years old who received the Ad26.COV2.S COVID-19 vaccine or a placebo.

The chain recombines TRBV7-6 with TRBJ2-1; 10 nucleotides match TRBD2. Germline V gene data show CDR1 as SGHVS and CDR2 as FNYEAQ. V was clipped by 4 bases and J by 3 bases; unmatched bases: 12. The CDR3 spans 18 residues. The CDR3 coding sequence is TGTGCCAGCAGCTCCCCAGAAGGAGCGGGAGGGTTCTACAATGAGCAGTTCTTC. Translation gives CASSSPEGAGGFYNEQFF. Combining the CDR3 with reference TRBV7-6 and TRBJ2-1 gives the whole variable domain GAGVSQSPRYKVTKRGQDVALRCDPISGHVSLYWYRQALGQGPEFLTYFNYEAQQDKSGLPNDRFSAERPEGSISTLTIQRTEQRDSAMYRCASSSPEGAGGFYNEQFFGPGTRLTVL.

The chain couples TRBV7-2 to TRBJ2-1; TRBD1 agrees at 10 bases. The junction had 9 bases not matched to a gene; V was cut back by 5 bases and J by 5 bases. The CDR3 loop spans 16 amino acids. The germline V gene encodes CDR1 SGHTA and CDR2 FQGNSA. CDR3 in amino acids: CASSPGDRGYDNEQFF. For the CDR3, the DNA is TGTGCCAGCAGCCCCGGGGACAGGGGATATGACAATGAGCAGTTCTTC.

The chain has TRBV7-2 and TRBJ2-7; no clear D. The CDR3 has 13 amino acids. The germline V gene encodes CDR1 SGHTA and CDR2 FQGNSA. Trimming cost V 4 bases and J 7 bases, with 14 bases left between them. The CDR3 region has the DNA TGTGCCAGCAGCTCAGGCGGCGCGGAGGAGCAGTACTTC. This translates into CASSSGGAEEQYF.

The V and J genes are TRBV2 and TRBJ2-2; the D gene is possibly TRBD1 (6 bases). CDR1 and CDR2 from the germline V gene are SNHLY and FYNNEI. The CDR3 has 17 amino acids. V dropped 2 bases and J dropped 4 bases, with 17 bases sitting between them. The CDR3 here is CASSERGLAQPTGELFF. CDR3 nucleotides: TGTGCCAGCAGTGAAAGGGGGTTAGCGCAGCCCACCGGGGAGCTGTTTTTT.

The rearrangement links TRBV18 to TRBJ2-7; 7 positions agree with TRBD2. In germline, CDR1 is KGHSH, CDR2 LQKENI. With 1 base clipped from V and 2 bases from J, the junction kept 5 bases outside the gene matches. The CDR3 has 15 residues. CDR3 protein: CASSPQPGTTYEQYF. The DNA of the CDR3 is TGTGCCAGCTCACCACAACCCGGGACTACCTACGAGCAGTACTTC. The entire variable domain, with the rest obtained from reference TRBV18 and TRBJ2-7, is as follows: NAGVMQNPRHLVRRRGQEARLRCSPMKGHSHVYWYRQLPEEGLKFMVYLQKENIIDESGMPKERFSAEFPKEGPSILRIQQVVRGDSAAYFCASSPQPGTTYEQYFGPGTRLTVT.

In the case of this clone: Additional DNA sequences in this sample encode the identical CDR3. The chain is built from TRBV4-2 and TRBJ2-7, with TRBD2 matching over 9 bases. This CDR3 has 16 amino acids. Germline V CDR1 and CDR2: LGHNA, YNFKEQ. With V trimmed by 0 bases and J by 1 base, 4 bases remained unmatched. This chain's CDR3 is CASSQEGAGGSYEQYF. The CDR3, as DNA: TGTGCCAGCAGCCAAGAAGGCGCGGGAGGGTCCTACGAGCAGTACTTC.

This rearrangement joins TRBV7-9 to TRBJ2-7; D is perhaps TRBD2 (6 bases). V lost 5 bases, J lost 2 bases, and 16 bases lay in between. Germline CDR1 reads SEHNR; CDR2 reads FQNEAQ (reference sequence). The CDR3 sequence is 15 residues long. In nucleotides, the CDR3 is TGTGCCAGCAGCCGCGGGACTCCGGCTACCTACGAGCAGTACTTC. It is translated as CASSRGTPATYEQYF.

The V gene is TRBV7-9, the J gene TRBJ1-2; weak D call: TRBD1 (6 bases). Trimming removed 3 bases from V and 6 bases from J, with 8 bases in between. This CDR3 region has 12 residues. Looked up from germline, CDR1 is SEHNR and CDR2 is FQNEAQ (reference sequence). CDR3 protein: CASSLGADGYTF. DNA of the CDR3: TGTGCCAGCAGCTTGGGGGCGGATGGCTACACCTTC. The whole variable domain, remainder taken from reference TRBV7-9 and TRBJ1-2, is DTGVSQNPRHKITKRGQNVTFRCDPISEHNRLYWYRQTLGQGPEFLTYFQNEAQLEKSRLLSDRFSAERPKGSFSTLEIQRTEQGDSAMYLCASSLGADGYTFGSGTRLTVV.

The CDR3, as DNA: TGTGCCAGCAGCTCGACTGGGGTCCTAGCCAAAAACATTCAGTACTTC. Protein product: CASSSTGVLAKNIQYF. The genes are TRBV5-4 and TRBJ2-4; D is ambiguous. CDR1 SGHNT and CDR2 YYREEE come from the germline V gene (reference sequence). V lost 3 bases and J 0 bases, leaving 13 bases between the germline ends. CDR3 length: 16 amino acids.

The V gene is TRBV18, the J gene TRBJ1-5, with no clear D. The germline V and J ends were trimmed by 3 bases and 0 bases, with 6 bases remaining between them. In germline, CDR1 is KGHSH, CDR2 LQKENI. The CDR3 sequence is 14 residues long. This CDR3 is CASSPFASNQPQHF. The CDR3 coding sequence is TGTGCCAGCTCACCGTTCGCTAGCAATCAGCCCCAGCATTTT.

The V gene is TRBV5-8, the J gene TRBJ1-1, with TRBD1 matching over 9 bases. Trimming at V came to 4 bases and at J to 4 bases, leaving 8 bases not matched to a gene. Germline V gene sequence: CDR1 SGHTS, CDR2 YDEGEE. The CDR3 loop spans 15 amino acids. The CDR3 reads CASSPGDRASTEAFF. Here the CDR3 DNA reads TGTGCCAGCAGCCCAGGGGACAGGGCGAGCACTGAAGCTTTCTTT.

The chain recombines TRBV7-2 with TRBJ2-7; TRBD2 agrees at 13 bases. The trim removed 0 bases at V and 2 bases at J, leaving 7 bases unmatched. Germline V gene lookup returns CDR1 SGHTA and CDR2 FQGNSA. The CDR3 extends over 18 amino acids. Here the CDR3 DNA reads TGTGCCAGCAGCTTAGCGGTCGGACTAGCGGGGGATCCCTACGAGCAGTACTTC. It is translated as CASSLAVGLAGDPYEQYF. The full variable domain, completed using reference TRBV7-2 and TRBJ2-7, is GAGVSQSPSNKVTEKGKDVELRCDPISGHTALYWYRQSLGQGLEFLIYFQGNSAPDKSGLPSDRFSAERTGGSVSTLTIQRTQQEDSAVYLCASSLAVGLAGDPYEQYFGPGTRLTVT.

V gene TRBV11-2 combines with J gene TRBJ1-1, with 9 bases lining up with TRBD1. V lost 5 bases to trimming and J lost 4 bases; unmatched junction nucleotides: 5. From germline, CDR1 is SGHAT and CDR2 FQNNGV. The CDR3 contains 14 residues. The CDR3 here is CASSRDRVPTEAFF. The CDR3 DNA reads TGTGCCAGCAGCCGGGACAGGGTTCCCACTGAAGCTTTCTTT.

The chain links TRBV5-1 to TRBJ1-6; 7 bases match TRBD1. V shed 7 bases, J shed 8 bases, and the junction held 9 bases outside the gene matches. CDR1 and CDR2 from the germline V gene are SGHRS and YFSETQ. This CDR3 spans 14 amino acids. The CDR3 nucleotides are TGCGCCAGCTCCTCGGGACAGAATGATTCACCCCTCCACTTT. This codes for CASSSGQNDSPLHF.

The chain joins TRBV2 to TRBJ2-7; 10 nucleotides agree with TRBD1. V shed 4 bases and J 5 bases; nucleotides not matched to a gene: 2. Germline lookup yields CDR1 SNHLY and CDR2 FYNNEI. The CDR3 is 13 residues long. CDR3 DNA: TGTGCCAGCAGTGTTGACAGGGGGCACGAGCAGTACTTC. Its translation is CASSVDRGHEQYF.

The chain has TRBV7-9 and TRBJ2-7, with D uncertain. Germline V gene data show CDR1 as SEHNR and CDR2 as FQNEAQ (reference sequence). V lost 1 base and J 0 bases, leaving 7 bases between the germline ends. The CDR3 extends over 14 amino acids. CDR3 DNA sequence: TGTGCCAGCAGCTTAGTGGGTCCCTCCTACGAGCAGTACTTC. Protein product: CASSLVGPSYEQYF.

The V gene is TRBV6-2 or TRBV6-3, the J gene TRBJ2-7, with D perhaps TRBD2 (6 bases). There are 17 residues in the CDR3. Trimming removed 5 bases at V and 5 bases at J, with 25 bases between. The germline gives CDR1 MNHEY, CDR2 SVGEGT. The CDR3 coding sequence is TGTGCCAGCAGTCTACTCACTGGTGTGCTGGGAGGCCACGAGCAGTACTTC. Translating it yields CASSLLTGVLGGHEQYF.

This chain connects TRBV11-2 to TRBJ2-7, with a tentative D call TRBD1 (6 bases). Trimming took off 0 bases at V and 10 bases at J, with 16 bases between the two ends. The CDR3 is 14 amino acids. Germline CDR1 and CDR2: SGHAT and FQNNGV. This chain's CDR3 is CASSLDVQGRSQYF. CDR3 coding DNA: TGTGCCAGCAGCTTAGATGTCCAGGGGAGAAGTCAGTACTTC.

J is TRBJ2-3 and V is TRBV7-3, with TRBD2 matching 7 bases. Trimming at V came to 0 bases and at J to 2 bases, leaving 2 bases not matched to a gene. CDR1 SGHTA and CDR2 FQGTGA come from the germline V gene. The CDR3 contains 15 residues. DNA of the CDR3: TGTGCCAGCAGCTTAACGCTAGCGGCCACAGATACGCAGTATTTT. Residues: CASSLTLAATDTQYF.

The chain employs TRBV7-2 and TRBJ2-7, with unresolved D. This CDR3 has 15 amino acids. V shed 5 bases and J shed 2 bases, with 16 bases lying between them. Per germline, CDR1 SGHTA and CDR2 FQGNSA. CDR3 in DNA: TGTGCCAGCAGCCCAAGACGGACGGAAACCTACGAGCAGTACTTC. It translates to CASSPRRTETYEQYF. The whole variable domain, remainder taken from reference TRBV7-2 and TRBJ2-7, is GAGVSQSPSNKVTEKGKDVELRCDPISGHTALYWYRQSLGQGLEFLIYFQGNSAPDKSGLPSDRFSAERTGGSVSTLTIQRTQQEDSAVYLCASSPRRTETYEQYFGPGTRLTVT.

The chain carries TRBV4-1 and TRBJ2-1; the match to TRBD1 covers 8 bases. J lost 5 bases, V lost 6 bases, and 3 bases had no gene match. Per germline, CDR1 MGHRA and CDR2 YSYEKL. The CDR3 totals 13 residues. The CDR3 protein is CASRQTGDNEQFF. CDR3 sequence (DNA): TGCGCCAGCAGGCAGACAGGGGACAATGAGCAGTTCTTC.

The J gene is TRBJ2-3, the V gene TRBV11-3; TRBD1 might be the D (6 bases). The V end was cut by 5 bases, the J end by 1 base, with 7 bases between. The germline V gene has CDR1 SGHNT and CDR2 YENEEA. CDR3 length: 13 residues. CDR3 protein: CASSAGGTDTQYF. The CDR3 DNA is TGTGCCAGCAGCGCAGGGGGCACAGATACGCAGTATTTT.